This T cell receptor beta chain is drawn from a study of blood T cell repertoires in COVID-19. Study overall: Both acute and convalescent COVID-19 samples were obtained from the United States, Italy and Spain. In each case, the material was cDNA or gDNA derived from T cells, B-cell-depleted T cells, or PBMCs.

The V segment lost 4 bases and the J segment 7 bases; nucleotides outside the gene matches: 8. The length of the CDR3 is 15 residues. Germline CDR1 KGHSH, CDR2 LQKENI. As handled by the study authors: Nucleated cell counts were estimated from reference gene primer amplification. Profiled with immunoSEQ multiplex PCR; TCRdb holds only in-frame clones, not every one. Clonal size and the V and J genes are those of that table, whereas D and trimming came from the DNA. The sample lists approximately 290,000 clones; roughly 90% were seen once. This clone was detected once. Source material: peripheral blood. The chain has TRBV18 and TRBJ2-1; 9 positions agree with TRBD1. The source is a young man with active or convalescent COVID-19. The CDR3 region is CASSRSGTGKNEQFF. The CDR3 nucleotides are TGTGCCAGCTCACGATCCGGGACAGGGAAGAATGAGCAGTTCTTC.